This is a list of T cell receptor beta chains from one sample in a study of early T cells in non-severe SARS-CoV-2 infection. A single record per CDR3 protein comes from TCRdb applying MiXCR to the 5' RACE reads. The table records some 40,000 distinct CDR3 sequences, roughly 6.6% of them present only once. Material: whole blood, obtained at baseline. The receptors shown here come from an adult who was a healthcare worker with PCR-confirmed SARS-CoV-2 infection or an uninfected control (not recorded which). CDR3s leave out the opening cysteine and the closing phenylalanine or tryptophan.

J gene	V gene	CDR3 protein
TRBJ2-1	TRBV10-2	ASSEASGSGIDEQF
TRBJ1-3	TRBV4-3	ASSLGTASENTIY
TRBJ2-3	TRBV10-2	ASIGLELSDTQY
TRBJ1-5	TRBV5-4	ASSPGQNQPQH
TRBJ1-6	TRBV19	ASSPLGDTAYSPLH
TRBJ2-7	TRBV5-1	ASSLDYAPERAYEQY
TRBJ2-5	TRBV5-1	ASSSSAGGETQY
TRBJ2-7	TRBV12-3/TRBV12-4	ASSLDPGLWWEQY
TRBJ2-7	TRBV30	AWSVLGHSSYEQY
TRBJ2-5	TRBV12-3/TRBV12-4	ASNLGGRTQY
TRBJ1-2	TRBV3-1	ASSQDPTDYGYT
TRBJ2-4	TRBV6-5	ASRTSGSGGNIQY
TRBJ1-6	TRBV6-4	ASSELWAGSSPLH
TRBJ1-5	TRBV3-1	ASSQSTDNQPQH